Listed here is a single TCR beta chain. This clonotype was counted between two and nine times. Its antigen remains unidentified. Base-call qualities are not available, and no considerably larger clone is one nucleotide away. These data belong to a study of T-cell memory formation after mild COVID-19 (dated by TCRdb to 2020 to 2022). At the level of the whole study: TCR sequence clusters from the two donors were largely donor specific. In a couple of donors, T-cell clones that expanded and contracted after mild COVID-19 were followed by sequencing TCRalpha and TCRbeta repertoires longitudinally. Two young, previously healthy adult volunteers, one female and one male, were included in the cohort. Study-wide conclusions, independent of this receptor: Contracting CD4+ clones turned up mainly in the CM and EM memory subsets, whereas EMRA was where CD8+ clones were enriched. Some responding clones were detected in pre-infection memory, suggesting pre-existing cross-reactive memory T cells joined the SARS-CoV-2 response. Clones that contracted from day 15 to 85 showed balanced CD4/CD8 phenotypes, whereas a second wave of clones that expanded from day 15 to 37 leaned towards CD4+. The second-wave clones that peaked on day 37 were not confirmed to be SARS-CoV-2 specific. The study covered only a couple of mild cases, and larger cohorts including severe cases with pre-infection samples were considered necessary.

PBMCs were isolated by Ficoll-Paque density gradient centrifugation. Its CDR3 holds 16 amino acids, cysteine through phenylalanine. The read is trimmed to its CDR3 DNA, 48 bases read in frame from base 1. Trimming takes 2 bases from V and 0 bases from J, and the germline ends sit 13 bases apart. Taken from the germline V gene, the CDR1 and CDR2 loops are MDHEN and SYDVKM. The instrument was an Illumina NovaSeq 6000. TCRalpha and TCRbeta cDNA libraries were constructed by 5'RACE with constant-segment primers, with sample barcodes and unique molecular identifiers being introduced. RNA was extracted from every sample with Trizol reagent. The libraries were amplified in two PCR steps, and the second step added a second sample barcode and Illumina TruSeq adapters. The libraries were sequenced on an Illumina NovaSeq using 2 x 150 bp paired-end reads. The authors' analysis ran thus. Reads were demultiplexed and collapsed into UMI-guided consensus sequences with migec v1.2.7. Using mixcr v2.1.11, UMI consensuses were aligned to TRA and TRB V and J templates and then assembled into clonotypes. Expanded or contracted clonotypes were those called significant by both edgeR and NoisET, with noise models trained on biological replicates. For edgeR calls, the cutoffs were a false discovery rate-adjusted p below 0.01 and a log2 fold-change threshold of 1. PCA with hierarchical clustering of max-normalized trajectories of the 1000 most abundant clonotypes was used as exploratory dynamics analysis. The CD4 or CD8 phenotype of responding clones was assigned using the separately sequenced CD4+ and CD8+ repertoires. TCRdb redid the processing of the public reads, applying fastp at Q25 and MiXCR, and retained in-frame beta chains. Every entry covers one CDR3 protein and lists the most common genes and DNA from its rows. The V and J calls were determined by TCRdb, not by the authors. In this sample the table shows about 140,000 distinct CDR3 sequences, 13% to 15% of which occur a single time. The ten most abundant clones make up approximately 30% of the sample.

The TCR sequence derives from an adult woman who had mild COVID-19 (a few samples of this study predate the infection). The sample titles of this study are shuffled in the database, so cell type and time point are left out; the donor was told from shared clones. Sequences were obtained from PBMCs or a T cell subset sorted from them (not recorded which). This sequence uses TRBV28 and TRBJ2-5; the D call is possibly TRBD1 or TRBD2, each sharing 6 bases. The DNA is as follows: TGTGCCAGCAGTTTAATCGGGGGCCGAGACCAAGAGACCCAGTACTTC. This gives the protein CASSLIGGRDQETQYF.